The 7 T cell receptor beta chains presented below share a single source sample, sequenced in a study of T cells after yellow fever vaccination. TCRdb ran MiXCR on the 5' RACE reads and lists one entry per CDR3 protein. The table has approximately 300,000 distinct CDR3 sequences, around 11% seen once. The sample was CD4+ T cells sorted from PBMCs, taken 45 days after the yellow fever booster vaccination. These TCRs come from a man aged 18 to 35 who received the YFV17D yellow fever vaccine.

The chain uses TRBV7-9 and TRBJ1-3; TRBD1 agrees at 9 bases. The V gene end was trimmed by 3 bases and the J gene end by 7 bases; junction bases not matched to a gene: 7. This CDR3 is 15 amino acids long. Germline assignment: CDR1 SEHNR and CDR2 FQNEAQ (reference sequence). The CDR3 region is CASSFRDRAGNTIYF. The CDR3 region has the DNA TGTGCCAGCAGCTTCCGGGACAGGGCCGGTAACACCATATATTTT.

The rearrangement uses TRBV7-2 and TRBJ2-5, with D possibly matching TRBD1 (6 bases). This CDR3 comprises 15 residues. CDR1 is SGHTA, CDR2 FQGNSA, per germline. V dropped 3 bases and J dropped 10 bases, with 21 bases sitting between them. The CDR3 is CASSFGFGQLVFQYF. CDR3 in DNA: TGTGCCAGCAGCTTTGGGTTCGGACAGTTGGTTTTCCAGTACTTC.

The chain has TRBV4-1 and TRBJ1-4, with D unclear. Germline CDR1 is MGHRA and CDR2 is YSYEKL. The CDR3 contains 14 residues. V lost 4 bases, J lost 9 bases, and 15 bases lay in between. This CDR3 reads CASSLLKGEKKLFF. The CDR3, as DNA: TGCGCCAGCAGCCTACTGAAGGGAGAAAAAAAACTGTTTTTT.

This clonotype came up a few times. V is TRBV3-1 and J is TRBJ1-4; D call uncertain. This CDR3 is 12 amino acids long. Germline assignment: CDR1 LGHDT and CDR2 YNNKEL (reference sequence). V lost 4 bases to trimming and J lost 10 bases, with 10 bases between them. The CDR3 nucleotides read TGTGCCAGCAGCCTCACGTTAGGAAAACTGTTTTTT. This gives the protein CASSLTLGKLFF.

J is TRBJ2-7 and V is TRBV7-6; D call uncertain. Looked up from germline, CDR1 is SGHVS and CDR2 is FNYEAQ. Trimming shortened V by 5 bases and J by 3 bases, and 14 bases separated the two germline ends. The CDR3 covers 14 residues. The CDR3 nucleotides are TGTGCCAGCAGCCCCCGACGCCCCATCTACGAGCAGTACGTC. Translating it yields CASSPRRPIYEQYV.

This clonotype has at least ten counts. The rearrangement links TRBV7-2 to TRBJ1-5; 11 positions match TRBD1. The germline V gene has CDR1 SGHTA and CDR2 FQGNSA. After removal of 1 base from V and 2 bases from J, the junction contained 4 bases not matched to a gene. CDR3 length: 17 amino acids. CDR3 sequence reads: CASSLGTGGSGNQPQHF. CDR3 DNA sequence: TGTGCCAGCAGCTTAGGGACAGGGGGCTCGGGCAATCAGCCCCAGCATTTT.

This clonotype was counted at least ten times. The chain combines TRBV2 with TRBJ1-1; D is undetermined. CDR1 is SNHLY, CDR2 FYNNEI, per germline. This CDR3 contains 13 residues. V was pared by 2 bases and J by 3 bases, with 7 bases between. The CDR3 bases are TGTGCCAGCAGTGAACTGGAGGACACTGAAGCTTTCTTT. Its translation: CASSELEDTEAFF.